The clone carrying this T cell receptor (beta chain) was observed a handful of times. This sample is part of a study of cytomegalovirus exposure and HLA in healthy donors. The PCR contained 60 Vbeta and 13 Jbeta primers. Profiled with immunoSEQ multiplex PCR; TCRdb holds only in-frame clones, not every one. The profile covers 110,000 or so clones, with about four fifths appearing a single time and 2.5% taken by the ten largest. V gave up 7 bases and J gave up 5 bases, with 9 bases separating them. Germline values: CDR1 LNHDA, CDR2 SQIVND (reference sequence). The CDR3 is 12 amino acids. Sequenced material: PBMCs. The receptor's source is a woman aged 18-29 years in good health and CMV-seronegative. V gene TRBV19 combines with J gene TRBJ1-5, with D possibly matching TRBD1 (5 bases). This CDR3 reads CASNAGYQPQHF. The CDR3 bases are TGTGCCAGTAATGCAGGGTATCAGCCCCAGCATTTT.